A single sample is the source of the 2 T cell receptor beta chains below, sequenced in a study of blood T cell repertoires in COVID-19. The protocol was immunoSEQ multiplex PCR, while the TCRdb copy is restricted to in-frame clones and leaves out a portion. The data contain under 200,000 clones, 70% to 90% of them seen just once; the ten biggest clones take up 6%. The sequenced sample consisted of peripheral blood. These receptors were obtained from a man in his forties with active or convalescent COVID-19.

V is TRBV7-2 and J is TRBJ2-1; 8 bases match TRBD2. There are 15 residues in the CDR3. The trim removed 1 base at V and 8 bases at J, leaving 7 bases unmatched. Germline V CDR1 and CDR2: SGHTA, FQGNSA. The CDR3 DNA reads as TGTGCCAGCAGCTTAGTTGGCGGGAGGACGGATGAGCAGTTCTTC. Its translation: CASSLVGGRTDEQFF.

The chain links TRBV5-4 to TRBJ2-3, with 10 nucleotides matching TRBD1. This CDR3 contains 15 residues. Germline assignment: CDR1 SGHNT and CDR2 YYREEE (reference sequence). J was trimmed by 5 bases and V by 2 bases; bases with no gene match: 5. The CDR3 nucleotides read TGTGCCAGCAGCTTATCGGACAGGGGGGTAGATACGCAGTATTTT. Translated, it gives CASSLSDRGVDTQYF.